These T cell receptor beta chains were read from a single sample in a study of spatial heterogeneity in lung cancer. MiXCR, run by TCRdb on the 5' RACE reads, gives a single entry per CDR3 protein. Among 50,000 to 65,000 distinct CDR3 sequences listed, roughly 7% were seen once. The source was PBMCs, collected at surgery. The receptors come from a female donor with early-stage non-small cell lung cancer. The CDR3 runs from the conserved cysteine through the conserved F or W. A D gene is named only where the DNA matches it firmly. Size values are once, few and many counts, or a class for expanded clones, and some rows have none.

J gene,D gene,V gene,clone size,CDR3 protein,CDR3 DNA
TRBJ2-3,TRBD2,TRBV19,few,CASMERGRTDTQYF,TGTGCCAGTATGGAGCGGGGCCGCACAGATACGCAGTATTTT
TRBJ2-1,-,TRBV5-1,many,CASSLEAGSNEQFF,TGCGCCAGCAGCTTGGAGGCAGGTAGTAATGAGCAGTTCTTC
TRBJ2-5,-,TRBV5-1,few,CASSLGFAGAAQETQYF,TGCGCCAGCAGCTTGGGCTTTGCGGGGGCCGCCCAAGAGACCCAGTACTTC
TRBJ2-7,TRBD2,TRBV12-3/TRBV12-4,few,CATRLGLAGQGEQYF,TGTGCCACCCGCTTAGGGCTAGCGGGGCAGGGGGAGCAGTACTTC
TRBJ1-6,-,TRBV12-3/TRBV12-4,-,CASSSHSPLHF,TGTGCCAGCAGTTCCCATTCACCCCTCCACTTT
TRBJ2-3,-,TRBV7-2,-,CASSLLTRDTQYF,TGTGCCAGCAGCCTCTTAACTCGGGATACGCAGTATTTT
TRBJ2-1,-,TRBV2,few,CAIPQGSYNNEQFF,TGTGCCATCCCCCAGGGGTCATATAACAATGAGCAGTTCTTC
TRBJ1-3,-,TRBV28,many,CASSSLAGRDTIYF,TGTGCCAGCAGTTCCCTTGCGGGCCGGGACACCATATATTTT
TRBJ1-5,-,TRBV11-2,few,CASSLSVHSGNQPQHF,TGTGCCAGCAGCTTATCGGTCCATTCGGGCAATCAGCCCCAGCATTTT
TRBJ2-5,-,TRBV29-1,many,CSVAQALQETQYF,TGCAGCGTCGCACAGGCCCTACAAGAGACCCAGTACTTC
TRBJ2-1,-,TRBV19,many,CASSMGLNSYNEQFF,TGTGCCAGTAGCATGGGACTGAACTCCTACAATGAGCAGTTCTTC
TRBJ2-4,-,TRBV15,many,CATSRSGNRVFQYF,TGTGCCACCAGCAGATCGGGAAACCGCGTGTTTCAGTACTTC
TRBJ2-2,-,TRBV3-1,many,CASSQMATNTGELFF,TGTGCCAGCAGCCAAATGGCAACGAACACCGGGGAGCTGTTTTTT
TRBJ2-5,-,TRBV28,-,CASSFGRNQETQYF,TGTGCCAGCAGTTTCGGCAGGAACCAAGAGACCCAGTACTTC
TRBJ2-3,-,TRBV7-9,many,CASNPPGSGTDTQYF,TGTGCCAGCAACCCCCCAGGCTCGGGAACAGATACGCAGTATTTT
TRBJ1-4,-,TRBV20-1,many,CSARGANEKLFF,TGCAGTGCTAGAGGGGCTAATGAAAAACTGTTTTTT
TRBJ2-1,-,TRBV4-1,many,CASSTQETSYNEQFF,TGCGCCAGCAGCACCCAGGAGACGTCCTACAATGAGCAGTTCTTC